Following are 13 T cell receptor beta chains from one sample sequenced in a study of Ad26.COV2.S vaccination and SARS-CoV-2 variants. Profiled with immunoSEQ multiplex PCR; TCRdb holds only in-frame clones, not every one. The repertoire holds about 480,000 clones, around 88% seen once, with roughly 13% in the top ten. This sample's treatment: roughly 20 received Ad26.COV2.S at low or high dose, single or two shots; 5 received placebo; per-sample allocation not given. Specimen acquisition occurred on day 63 following the initial vaccine or placebo injection. The input for sequencing was peripheral blood, taken in a trial of Ad26.COV2.S vaccine versus placebo. All receptors come from a person between 18 and 65 years old who received the Ad26.COV2.S COVID-19 vaccine or a placebo.

The chain is built from TRBV28 and TRBJ1-1, with D hard to call. CDR1 and CDR2 (germline): MDHEN, SYDVKM. V was trimmed by 3 bases and J by 4 bases, leaving 12 bases between them. The CDR3 runs 14 residues. CDR3 loop: CASSFEVRGTEAFF. The CDR3 DNA reads as TGTGCCAGCAGTTTTGAGGTACGAGGCACTGAAGCTTTCTTT.

This clone was seen once. Other DNA sequences in this sample translate to the same CDR3. The chain joins TRBV28 to TRBJ2-7; the D gene is possibly TRBD2 (5 bases). This CDR3 region has 13 residues. The germline gives CDR1 MDHEN, CDR2 SYDVKM. V was shortened by 1 base and J by 2 bases, with 6 bases between the two germline ends. Here the CDR3 reads CASSLSGTYEQYF. CDR3 coding DNA: TGTGCCAGCAGTTTATCCGGGACCTACGAGCAGTACTTC.

This chain connects TRBV7-2 to TRBJ1-5; TRBD1 matches 7 bases. The CDR3 spans 18 residues. V dropped 1 base and J dropped 0; count of bases not matched to a gene: 9. Germline assignment: CDR1 SGHTA and CDR2 FQGNSA. Written as DNA, the CDR3 is TGTGCCAGCAGCTTAGGCCCGGACAGGATCTATAGCAATCAGCCCCAGCATTTT. It yields the protein CASSLGPDRIYSNQPQHF. Based on the CDR3 plus reference TRBV7-2 and TRBJ1-5, the full variable domain is GAGVSQSPSNKVTEKGKDVELRCDPISGHTALYWYRQSLGQGLEFLIYFQGNSAPDKSGLPSDRFSAERTGGSVSTLTIQRTQQEDSAVYLCASSLGPDRIYSNQPQHFGDGTRLSIL.

CDR3 protein: CASSQVSSGTGELFF. CDR3 nucleotides: TGTGCCAGCAGCCAAGTGTCTAGCGGAACCGGGGAGCTGTTTTTT. The V gene is TRBV3-1 (or the pseudogene TRBV3-2), the J gene TRBJ2-2; TRBD2 matches 7 bases. CDR1 is LGHDT and CDR2 is YNNKEL in the germline V gene (reference sequence). The CDR3 contains 15 residues. Trimming cost V 1 base and J 5 bases; bases outside gene matches: 4.

Concerning this clone: The same CDR3 arises from other DNA sequences in this sample as well. CDR3 protein: CASSPGTRTEAFF. CDR3 coding DNA: TGTGCCAGCAGCCCCGGGACGAGAACTGAAGCTTTCTTT. V and J are TRBV6-2 or TRBV6-3 and TRBJ1-1, with D possibly TRBD1 on 5 matching bases. Germline V CDR1 and CDR2: MNHEY, SVGEGT. V lost 6 bases and J 5 bases, leaving 13 bases between the germline ends. The CDR3 runs to 13 residues.

V gene TRBV7-6 combines with J gene TRBJ2-7; D ambiguous. The CDR3 loop spans 15 amino acids. V dropped 5 bases and J dropped 3 bases, with 17 bases sitting between them. Germline CDR1 SGHVS, CDR2 FNYEAQ. The CDR3 reads CASSPYPDPRYEQYF. The CDR3, as DNA: TGTGCCAGCAGCCCATACCCCGACCCCCGCTACGAGCAGTACTTC. Using reference TRBV7-6 and TRBJ2-7 for the parts outside the CDR3, the full variable domain is GAGVSQSPRYKVTKRGQDVALRCDPISGHVSLYWYRQALGQGPEFLTYFNYEAQQDKSGLPNDRFSAERPEGSISTLTIQRTEQRDSAMYRCASSPYPDPRYEQYFGPGTRLTVT.

This chain connects TRBV24-1 to TRBJ1-5; no reliable D call. Germline loops: CDR1 KGHDR, CDR2 SFDVKD. This CDR3 is built from 14 residues. V was shortened by 8 bases and J by 3 bases, with 13 bases between the two germline ends. The CDR3 DNA reads TGTGCCACCAAGGGCGAAAGCCACAATCAGCCCCAGCATTTT. The encoded protein is CATKGESHNQPQHF.

The chain recombines TRBV5-1 with TRBJ2-3; TRBD2 aligns across 8 bases. Germline V lookup: CDR1 SGHRS, CDR2 YFSETQ. V lost 4 bases, J lost 0 bases, and 7 bases stayed unmatched. This CDR3 contains 16 residues. The CDR3 protein is CASSAGASGSTDTQYF. CDR3 in DNA: TGCGCCAGCAGCGCCGGGGCTAGCGGGAGCACAGATACGCAGTATTTT.

The rearrangement joins TRBV7-9 to TRBJ1-3; tentatively, D is TRBD1 (5 bases). The CDR3 has 17 residues. The germline gives CDR1 SEHNR, CDR2 FQNEAQ (reference sequence). Trimming took 5 bases from V and 1 from J, leaving 18 bases between them. In nucleotides, the CDR3 is TGTGCCAGCAGCCGTGCCAGGGAAAGTGGGTCTGGAAACACCATATATTTT. Translating it yields CASSRARESGSGNTIYF.

The rearrangement joins TRBV28 to TRBJ2-1; TRBD1 agrees at 9 bases. Unmatched junction bases numbered 9, after V lost 6 bases and J lost 6 bases. The germline CDR1 and CDR2 sequences are MDHEN and SYDVKM. The CDR3 is 15 amino acids. The CDR3 nucleotides read TGTGCCAGCAGATTTGCGGGACAGGGTTTCAATGAGCAGTTCTTC. This encodes CASRFAGQGFNEQFF.

This chain connects TRBV6-2 or TRBV6-3 to TRBJ2-3, with 13 bases lining up with TRBD2. CDR3 length equals 16 residues. The germline V gene encodes CDR1 MNHEY and CDR2 SVGEGT. Trimming took 5 bases from V and 3 from J; bases not matched to a gene: 5. Here the CDR3 reads CASSRTSGSGTDTQYF. CDR3 DNA: TGTGCCAGCAGTCGGACTAGCGGGAGTGGTACAGATACGCAGTATTTT.

The rearrangement uses TRBV7-8 and TRBJ2-1; 11 nucleotides line up with TRBD2. The CDR3 sequence is 16 residues long. In germline, CDR1 is SGHVS, CDR2 FQNEAQ. J was trimmed by 10 bases and V by 5 bases; bases with no gene match: 13. The CDR3 region has the DNA TGTGCCAGCAGCCGAACCGGGACTAGCGGTTTACGGGAGCAGTTCTTC. This sequence encodes CASSRTGTSGLREQFF.

J is TRBJ2-7 and V is TRBV16; TRBD2 agrees at 8 bases. The CDR3 covers 14 residues. The junction had 10 bases not matched to a gene; V was cut back by 5 bases and J by 7 bases. Per germline, CDR1 KGHSY and CDR2 FQNENV. Here the CDR3 DNA reads TGTGCCAGCAGCGCACTCGGGACTAGAGAAGAGCAGTACTTC. It encodes CASSALGTREEQYF.